What follows is one TCR beta chain and its context. The antigen is not known. Next came a second PCR, run for roughly 6 to 11 cycles, which used a sample-barcoded 5' primer along with a J-beta primer mix. A template-switch adaptor with 12 random nucleotides tagged each cDNA molecule. One entry per CDR3 protein results from TCRdb running MiXCR on the 5' RACE reads. The repertoire has over 700,000 distinct CDR3 sequences, around 25% of them found once; the top ten carry around 9.2%. The data stem from a study of blood T cells in healthy people across ages. General study findings and limits: A strong correlation was seen between TCR beta diversity and naive T cell percentage. The recorded TCR beta diversity per million T cells decreased in a roughly linear manner with age.

CDR3 length: 17 residues. Germline V CDR1 and CDR2: SGHTA, FQGNSA. This sample was shared with a second study, whose subject was T cells of mothers and their children.

The source of this sequence is a boy aged 5-17 years in good health. Material for sequencing was blood. The V call is TRBV7-2, the J call TRBJ2-5; 12 bases map to TRBD2. The J call may be faulty, since TRBJ2-7 better matches the DNA end. Here the CDR3 DNA reads TGTGCCAGCAGCTTGGCAGGACTAGCGGGAAACTCCTACGAGCAGTACTTC. Its protein product is CASSLAGLAGNSYEQYF.